This T cell receptor (beta chain) originates from a study of identical twins. A template switching step contributed a universal primer site, while unique molecular identifiers were present in the cDNA. TCRdb reprocessed the 5' RACE reads via MiXCR and lists one record per CDR3 protein. The sample carries 130,000 to 150,000 distinct CDR3 sequences, approximately 4% recorded once. Findings and caveats of the study: Conclusions rested on cross-sectional statistics rather than following the same donors. Fewer insertions were carried by abundant cord blood beta clonotypes, but none was seen in memory repertoires.

The CDR3 covers 13 residues. The germline gives CDR1 DFQATT, CDR2 SNEGSKA (reference sequence). Trimming cost V 5 bases and J 11 bases, with 19 bases left between them. As for this clonotype: Its antigen is still unknown. With a much larger clone just one base away, this may be a read error.

This sequence joins TRBV20-1 and TRBJ1-5; D gene unclear. The clonotype originates from a man aged 18 to 35 in good health. The specimen was memory T cells sorted from blood. As DNA, the CDR3 is TGCAGTGCTGGAGGGAACGTTCTCGGGTCCCAGCATTTT. Protein sequence: CSAGGNVLGSQHF.